Below, one T cell receptor beta chain is given with its context. Antigen: not known. With 6 bases clipped from V and 10 bases from J, the junction kept 8 bases outside the gene matches. Per germline, CDR1 SNHLY and CDR2 FYNNEI. The CDR3 has 13 amino acids. The entry originates in a study of vaccination effects on CD4 cells after COVID-19. The wider study: Post-vaccine specimens arrived a median 72 days past the second dose.

Viral peptide pools were used in the ViraFEST assay to expand antigen-specific CD4+ T cells, and sequencing came afterward. After about 10 days in culture, the CD4+ T cells were isolated. Two doses of either BNT162b2 or mRNA-1273 were given to each participant. Every well got 1.5 million to 2.5 million PBMC, which were grown with about 10 IU/ml IL-2 and about 10 ug/ml peptides. Each culture had half its medium swapped for IL-2 medium on days 3 and 7. Study-wide results and caveats: Late in the post-vaccination period, infection-induced and vaccine-induced clones underwent marked clonal contraction.

Repertoires were generated with immunoSEQ multiplex PCR, while TCRdb's copy carries only in-frame clones and drops some. This sample has around 81,000 clones, with 60% to 80% found just once. The sequencing here drew on CD4+ T cells from PBMCs cultured with HCoV-OC43 spike peptides, taken after COVID-19 vaccination. As to subset: HCoV-OC43 spike overlapping peptide pool stimulation. The chain links TRBV2 to TRBJ2-1; 8 bases fit TRBD1. The receptor comes from a human donor who received a COVID-19 vaccine. CDR3 sequence (DNA): TGTGCCAGCAGGGGGGACAGGCTCCAGGAGCAGTTCTTC. Translated: CASRGDRLQEQFF.